This is a list of T cell receptor beta chains from one sample in a study of blood T cell repertoires in COVID-19. Repertoires were generated with immunoSEQ multiplex PCR, while TCRdb's copy carries only in-frame clones and drops some. The top ten hold around 6.6% of the sample, which has about 61,000 clones, about 87% seen once. Sequencing was performed on peripheral blood. These receptors originate from a man aged 55 to 70 with acute or convalescent COVID-19. The CDR3 runs from the conserved cysteine through the conserved F or W. A D gene is named only where the DNA matches it firmly. Some rows have no size entry. The others give once, few or many, or a class for an expanded clone.

J: TRBJ2-3
D: -
size: -
V: TRBV29-1
DNA: TGCAGCGTGGGTCAGGTCTCGGATACGCAGTATTTT
CDR3: CSVGQVSDTQYF

J: TRBJ1-2
D: TRBD1
size: -
V: TRBV9
DNA: TGTGCCAGCAGCGACTCTAGGGGGCTCATGGGCTACACCTTC
CDR3: CASSDSRGLMGYTF

J: TRBJ2-1
D: TRBD1
size: -
V: TRBV19
DNA: TGTGCCAGTAGACCCACGGGACAGTCTAGGGACAATGAGCAGTTCTTC
CDR3: CASRPTGQSRDNEQFF

J: TRBJ2-7
D: -
size: -
V: TRBV7-8
DNA: TGTGCCAGCAGCTTAGTTGGGGTGGGGGCTCTCCGCCGGAGCGAGCAGTACTTC
CDR3: CASSLVGVGALRRSEQYF

J: TRBJ2-5
D: TRBD1
size: -
V: TRBV30
DNA: TGTGCCTGGAGTGTTGATAGGGGGCATGAGACCCAGTACTTC
CDR3: CAWSVDRGHETQYF

J: TRBJ1-2
D: TRBD1
size: -
V: TRBV6-5
DNA: TGTGCCAGCAGCGACAGGGGTAGAACCTATGGCTACACCTTC
CDR3: CASSDRGRTYGYTF

J: TRBJ2-5
D: -
size: -
V: TRBV6-1
DNA: TGTGCCAGCAGTGAACGGACACAAGAGACCCAGTACTTC
CDR3: CASSERTQETQYF

J: TRBJ1-1
D: TRBD1
size: -
V: TRBV5-4
DNA: TGTGCCAGCAGCTCCGGACAGGGTTACACTGAAGCTTTCTTT
CDR3: CASSSGQGYTEAFF

J: TRBJ1-4
D: -
size: -
V: TRBV7-6
DNA: TGTGCCAGCAGCCGCCGAACAGGGTTGACTAATGAAAAACTGTTTTTT
CDR3: CASSRRTGLTNEKLFF

J: TRBJ2-4
D: TRBD1
size: -
V: TRBV19
DNA: TGTGCCAGTAGACCCGGGACAGAAGTAGCCAAAAACATTCAGTACTTC
CDR3: CASRPGTEVAKNIQYF

J: TRBJ1-3
D: -
size: -
V: TRBV19
DNA: TGTGCCAGTAGTCCAGGGGACCCAAGCTCTGGAAACACCATATATTTT
CDR3: CASSPGDPSSGNTIYF

J: TRBJ1-4
D: -
size: -
V: TRBV7-9
DNA: TGTGCCAGCAGCCCGGGTGGGACTAATGAAAAACTGTTTTTT
CDR3: CASSPGGTNEKLFF

J: TRBJ1-1
D: TRBD1
size: -
V: TRBV25-1
DNA: TGTGCCAGCAGTTGGACAGGGGCGAACACTGAAGCTTTCTTT
CDR3: CASSWTGANTEAFF

J: TRBJ2-3
D: -
size: -
V: TRBV4-3
DNA: TGCGCCAGCAGCTCCCTTTGGGCAGCTCCTCCAAGGGGAACAGATACGCAGTATTTT
CDR3: CASSSLWAAPPRGTDTQYF

J: TRBJ1-4
D: -
size: -
V: TRBV18
DNA: TGTGCCAGCTCACCAATCTCGGGGTCCGGTAATGAAAAACTGTTTTTT
CDR3: CASSPISGSGNEKLFF

J: TRBJ1-2
D: TRBD1
size: few
V: TRBV6-2/TRBV6-3
DNA: TGTGCCAGCAGTCGGGACAGTATGTATGGCTACACCTTC
CDR3: CASSRDSMYGYTF

J: TRBJ2-2
D: -
size: -
V: TRBV18
DNA: TGTGCCAGCTCACCATCCAGGGCCTCGAACACCGGGGAGCTGTTTTTT
CDR3: CASSPSRASNTGELFF

J: TRBJ1-4
D: -
size: -
V: TRBV5-1
DNA: TGCGCCAGCAGCGCCCCAGGTTCCAAGGGGGAAAAACTGTTTTTT
CDR3: CASSAPGSKGEKLFF

J: TRBJ1-3
D: -
size: -
V: TRBV7-6
DNA: TGTGCCAGCAGCTCTATGGACAGCATCTCTGGAAACACCATATATTTT
CDR3: CASSSMDSISGNTIYF

J: TRBJ1-6
D: -
size: -
V: TRBV9
DNA: TGTGCCAGCAGCCCCCTAAGTGGGGGGTATCGTCTCCACTCACCCCTCCACTTT
CDR3: CASSPLSGGYRLHSPLHF

J: TRBJ2-1
D: -
size: -
V: TRBV6-5
DNA: TGTGCCACCTTTCAACAGGGTGGACGACACAATGAGCAGTTCTTC
CDR3: CATFQQGGRHNEQFF

J: TRBJ2-5
D: TRBD1
size: -
V: TRBV28
DNA: TGTGCCAGCAGTCTGGGACAGCTAGAGACCCAGTACTTC
CDR3: CASSLGQLETQYF

J: TRBJ1-2
D: -
size: -
V: TRBV7-2
DNA: TGTGCCAGCAGCCTAATCTCCAGGGGAAGCTATGGCTACACCTTC
CDR3: CASSLISRGSYGYTF